The subject of this entry is one TCR beta chain. These data are taken from a study of blood T cell repertoires in COVID-19. Original data processing: Amplified reference gene primers provided the basis for estimating nucleated cell counts. TCRdb's table, derived via immunoSEQ multiplex PCR, lists solely in-frame clones and lacks some. The V and J calls and clone size were taken over from that table, and D and trimming were inferred from the DNA. The sample carries approximately 220,000 clones, around 80% recorded once. Trimming cost V 3 bases and J 0 bases, with 8 bases left between them. This CDR3 spans 14 amino acids. Germline assignment: CDR1 MNHNS and CDR2 SASEGT.

The receptor was derived from a man between 40 and 49 years old with acute or convalescent COVID-19. What was sequenced was peripheral blood. V usage is TRBV6-1 and J usage is TRBJ1-1; D is unclear. The CDR3 region is CASSEGRMNTEAFF. Here the CDR3 DNA reads TGTGCCAGCAGTGAGGGGAGGATGAACACTGAAGCTTTCTTT.